This T cell receptor beta chain was recovered during a study of cytomegalovirus exposure and HLA in healthy donors. Whole-study findings and limits: Most of the TCR beta V segments (in an earlier analysis) were productive either about 87% or about 30% of the time. Across donors, presence/absence analyses took sequencing depth to be roughly uniform. Later analysis identified a missense DCLRE1C variant that was linked to TCR beta V- and J-gene trimming. The study labeled 150 to 200 TCR beta chains cytomegalovirus-associated.

PCR involved 60 Vbeta and 13 Jbeta primers. Produced via immunoSEQ multiplex PCR; TCRdb's table is partial and in-frame only. The sample includes about 160,000 clones, approximately 79% of them seen just once. Worth noting for this clone: What it binds is not known.

The CDR3 has 14 amino acids. V was shortened by 0 bases and J by 2 bases, with 7 bases between the two germline ends. In germline, CDR1 is MRHNA, CDR2 SNTAGT. The chain joins TRBV6-4 to TRBJ1-1; D remains ambiguous. Source material: PBMCs. The clonotype originates from a man aged 35 to 55 in good health and CMV-seropositive. The CDR3 nucleotides are TGTGCCAGCAGTGACTCCGCGTTCAACACTGAAGCTTTCTTT. Residues: CASSDSAFNTEAFF.